This T cell receptor (beta chain) was documented in a study of blood T cells in healthy people across ages. A second roughly 6 to 12 cycle PCR used barcoded and J-beta primers. TCRdb analysed the 5' RACE reads with MiXCR anew, one entry per CDR3 protein. The sample consists of approximately 800,000 distinct CDR3 sequences, under 80% of them appearing once. Whole-study findings and limits: Older age went with lower TCR beta diversity per million T cells, in a roughly linear way.

Total RNA, at least 5.5 micrograms per sample, came from PBMCs. A remark on this clonotype: The antigen is undetermined.

CDR1 is DFQATT and CDR2 is SNEGSKA in the germline V gene (reference sequence). There are 14 residues in the CDR3. What was sequenced was blood. The TCR originated in a man in his thirties or forties in good health. The chain is built from TRBV20-1 and TRBJ2-5; D may be TRBD1 or TRBD2 (5 bases each). The DNA end lines up better with TRBJ2-7; the J call may be wrong. CDR3 protein: CSARDRGGTYEQYF. CDR3 nucleotide sequence: TGCAGTGCTAGAGATCGGGGCGGTACCTACGAGCAGTACTTC.